This passage covers 22 T cell receptor beta chains from one sample sequenced in a study of vaccination and CD4 T cells after COVID-19. Cultured CD4+ T-cell DNA underwent Oncomine TCR Beta short-read sequencing. TCRdb called the PCR reads again in MiXCR, with one record for every CDR3 protein. The sample shows some 21,000 distinct CDR3 sequences, 46% of them seen only once. The time point is: late sampling 161 to 241 days after vaccination in a few convalescent patients. Regarding treatment: approximately 10-day PBMC culture with coronavirus spike peptide pools or control peptides (ViraFEST assay). These TCRs' antigens remain unknown. This specimen was CD4+ T cells from blood, cultured in vitro, taken about 7 months after SARS-CoV-2 vaccination. The receptors were gathered from a human donor who had recovered from COVID-19.

CDR3 amino acids: CSAVLAGAEVSEQFF. In DNA form, the CDR3 reads TGCAGTGCGGTTCTAGCGGGAGCTGAGGTCAGTGAGCAGTTCTTC. The chain recombines TRBV20-1 with TRBJ2-1, with 10 bases aligning to TRBD2. Trimming at V came to 6 bases and at J to 9 bases, leaving 14 bases not matched to a gene. This CDR3 spans 15 amino acids. Germline-derived CDR1 and CDR2 are DFQATT and SNEGSKA (reference sequence).

The chain joins TRBV20-1 to TRBJ1-5, with a possible D match to TRBD1 (6 bases). Germline CDR1 is DFQATT and CDR2 is SNEGSKA (reference sequence). This CDR3 has 15 residues. Trimming stripped 7 bases from V and 0 bases from J, with 16 bases between. The CDR3 spells CSGRQGHDSNQPQHF. The CDR3 nucleotides read TGCAGTGGAAGGCAGGGGCACGATAGCAATCAGCCCCAGCATTTT.

The chain couples TRBV27 to TRBJ1-1; 8 nucleotides match TRBD1. CDR3 length equals 15 residues. The germline gives CDR1 MNHEY, CDR2 SMNVEV (reference sequence). Trimming took 2 bases from V and 4 from J; bases not matched to a gene: 6. The CDR3 DNA sequence: TGTGCCAGCAGTTTACCGTCAGGGGGCGGCACTGAAGCTTTCTTT. Translated, it gives CASSLPSGGGTEAFF.

In its sample, this clonotype was seen a few times. V is TRBV7-3 and J is TRBJ2-3; D unresolved. Germline-derived CDR1 and CDR2 are SGHTA and FQGTGA. Trimming shortened V by 0 bases and J by 4 bases, and 8 bases separated the two germline ends. The CDR3 covers 14 residues. The CDR3 DNA reads TGTGCCAGCAGCTTAACCGGCGGAGCAGATACGCAGTATTTT. Residues: CASSLTGGADTQYF.

This clonotype has only one observation. V usage is TRBV19 and J usage is TRBJ2-7, with 9 bases identical to TRBD2. The CDR3 covers 16 residues. CDR1 and CDR2 (germline): LNHDA, SQIVND (reference sequence). Trimming removed 5 bases from V and 1 base from J; junction bases left unmatched: 9. The CDR3 DNA follows: TGTGCCAGTAGTCCCCGCGGGAGGGCCGGATCCTACGAGCAGTACTTC. Its protein is CASSPRGRAGSYEQYF.

The CDR3 loop reads CASSDWGYGNQPQHF. Written as DNA, the CDR3 is TGTGCCAGCAGTGATTGGGGGTATGGCAATCAGCCCCAGCATTTT. The chain combines TRBV2 with TRBJ1-5, with D possibly being TRBD1 (5 bases). CDR1 is SNHLY, CDR2 FYNNEI, per germline. The V and J ends lost 3 bases and 2 bases respectively, with 11 bases between them. The CDR3 consists of 15 residues. Using reference TRBV2 and TRBJ1-5 for the parts outside the CDR3, the full variable domain is EPEVTQTPSHQVTQMGQEVILRCVPISNHLYFYWYRQILGQKVEFLVSFYNNEISEKSEIFDDQFSVERPDGSNFTLKIRSTKLEDSAMYFCASSDWGYGNQPQHFGDGTRLSIL.

The chain has TRBV6-2 or TRBV6-3 and TRBJ1-5; a weak D match, TRBD1 (5 bases). This CDR3 has 12 amino acids. CDR1 and CDR2 (germline): MNHEY, SVGEGT. The V end was cut by 8 bases, the J end by 7 bases, with 12 bases between. The CDR3: CASGQGRQPQHF. The CDR3, as DNA: TGTGCCAGCGGGCAGGGCAGGCAGCCCCAGCATTTT.

This clonotype qualifies as large. The gene calls are TRBV27 and TRBJ2-1, with D possibly being TRBD2 (6 bases). This CDR3 is built from 16 residues. The V end was cut by 3 bases, the J end by 5 bases, with 17 bases between. CDR1 and CDR2 from the germline V gene are MNHEY and SMNVEV (reference sequence). CDR3 residues: CASSFASGESDNEQFF. The CDR3 bases are TGTGCCAGCAGTTTTGCGTCGGGGGAGTCTGACAATGAGCAGTTCTTC.

The chain joins TRBV5-6 to TRBJ2-6, with D possibly being TRBD2 (6 bases). From germline, CDR1 is SGHDT and CDR2 YYEEEE. Trimming cost V 0 bases and J 0 bases, with 13 bases left between them. The CDR3 contains 18 residues. The CDR3 nucleotides read TGTGCCAGCAGCTTGGTCCTGCGGGAATACTCTGGGGCCAACGTCCTGACTTTC. Translation gives CASSLVLREYSGANVLTF.

A single count supports this clonotype. The DNA of the CDR3 is TGTGCCAGCTCAAGGGACAGCGGGCCTCGGGGAGGCTACACCTTC. This sequence encodes CASSRDSGPRGGYTF. This rearrangement joins TRBV18 to TRBJ1-2; 7 bases agree with TRBD1. Germline V gene sequence: CDR1 KGHSH, CDR2 LQKENI. The CDR3 has 15 residues. The V and J ends lost 5 bases and 8 bases, in that order; junction bases with no gene match: 14.

V usage is TRBV20-1 and J usage is TRBJ1-1; D might be TRBD1 (5 bases). The V gene's germline CDR1 is DFQATT and CDR2 SNEGSKA (reference sequence). CDR3 length: 14 residues. V shed 0 bases and J shed 9 bases, with 17 bases lying between them. This chain's CDR3 is CSARDRSGAFQAFF. The CDR3 DNA reads TGCAGTGCTAGAGATCGGTCCGGGGCGTTTCAAGCTTTCTTT.

J is TRBJ1-2 and V is TRBV20-1, with D possibly TRBD1 on 5 matching bases. Trimming took 0 bases from V and 4 from J, leaving 9 bases between them. Germline V CDR1 and CDR2: DFQATT, SNEGSKA (reference sequence). The CDR3 sequence is 13 residues long. CDR3 sequence reads: CSARDRVSYGYTF. CDR3 nucleotides: TGCAGTGCTAGAGACAGGGTCAGCTATGGCTACACCTTC.

This clonotype was picked up a small number of times. This chain connects TRBV7-9 to TRBJ1-1; D call uncertain. The germline V gene encodes CDR1 SEHNR and CDR2 FQNEAQ (reference sequence). CDR3 size: 13 residues. Trimming shortened V by 3 bases and J by 0 bases, and 5 bases separated the two germline ends. CDR3: CASSFDLNTEAFF. CDR3 nucleotide sequence: TGTGCCAGCAGCTTTGACCTGAACACTGAAGCTTTCTTT.

This clonotype occurred a few times. Here the CDR3 reads CASSTQQGVAYTF. Written as DNA, the CDR3 is TGTGCCAGCAGCACCCAACAAGGGGTTGCCTACACCTTC. The genes are TRBV7-3 and TRBJ1-2, with a possible D match to TRBD1 (5 bases). This CDR3 region has 13 residues. V lost 5 bases and J lost 10, with 17 bases in between. Germline assignment: CDR1 SGHTA and CDR2 FQGTGA.

In its sample, this clonotype was seen a few times. The CDR3 nucleotides are TGCAGTGCTAGCGGGAGGGCTAGCACAGATACGCAGTATTTT. Residues: CSASGRASTDTQYF. This chain links TRBV20-1 with TRBJ2-3; 8 bases match TRBD2. The germline V gene encodes CDR1 DFQATT and CDR2 SNEGSKA (reference sequence). J was trimmed by 0 bases and V by 3 bases; bases with no gene match: 2. The CDR3 contains 14 residues.

V usage is TRBV7-3 and J usage is TRBJ2-7; 12 bases align to TRBD1. This CDR3 has 15 amino acids. CDR1 SGHTA and CDR2 FQGTGA come from the germline V gene. The V gene end was trimmed by 3 bases and the J gene end by 6 bases; junction bases not matched to a gene: 6. The CDR3 sequence: CASSLRDRGRSEQYF. CDR3 DNA: TGTGCCAGCAGCTTGCGGGACAGGGGGCGCTCCGAGCAGTACTTC. Combining the CDR3 with reference TRBV7-3 and TRBJ2-7 gives the whole variable domain GAGVSQTPSNKVTEKGKYVELRCDPISGHTALYWYRQSLGQGPEFLIYFQGTGAADDSGLPNDRFFAVRPEGSVSTLKIQRTERGDSAVYLCASSLRDRGRSEQYFGPGTRLTVT.

CDR3 residues: CASSLTRLAGGPDEQFF. CDR3 in DNA: TGTGCCAGCAGCTTAACTCGACTAGCGGGAGGTCCGGATGAGCAGTTCTTC. The chain couples TRBV7-3 to TRBJ2-1, with 13 bases lining up with TRBD2. J gave up 8 bases and V 0 bases, and 7 bases lay outside the gene matches. The CDR3 contains 17 residues. Per germline, CDR1 SGHTA and CDR2 FQGTGA.

Written as DNA, the CDR3 is TGTGCCAGCAGCCAAGGACTGCCGGGGGAGCAGTACTTC. It encodes CASSQGLPGEQYF. The chain couples TRBV4-2 to TRBJ2-7; D possibly corresponds to TRBD2 (5 bases). V was cut by 1 base and J by 7 bases, with 11 bases left in between. Germline V lookup: CDR1 LGHNA, CDR2 YNFKEQ. This CDR3 region has 13 residues.

This CDR3 reads CASSEQLQGNNSPLHF. The CDR3 bases are TGTGCCAGCAGTGAACAATTACAGGGGAATAATTCACCCCTCCACTTT. V and J are TRBV6-1 and TRBJ1-6, with 7 bases lining up with TRBD1. J lost 5 bases, V lost 2 bases, and 6 bases had no gene match. The CDR3 extends over 16 amino acids. CDR1 MNHNS and CDR2 SASEGT come from the germline V gene.

The V gene is TRBV24-1, the J gene TRBJ2-6; no clear D. Trimming took 7 bases from V and 2 from J, leaving 11 bases between them. The CDR3 has 15 amino acids. Per germline, CDR1 KGHDR and CDR2 SFDVKD. The CDR3 DNA is TGTGCCACCAGCGATCCATCCCCTGGGGCCAACGTCCTGACTTTC. Translating it yields CATSDPSPGANVLTF.

This clonotype has a handful of counts. The V call is TRBV10-3, the J call TRBJ2-7; the match to TRBD2 covers 13 bases. The CDR3 runs 15 residues. Germline V gene lookup returns CDR1 ENHRY and CDR2 SYGVKD. With 6 bases clipped from V and 4 bases from J, the junction kept 6 bases outside the gene matches. The CDR3 spells CAIRTSGGADYEQYF. Written as DNA, the CDR3 is TGTGCCATCAGAACTAGCGGGGGGGCGGATTACGAGCAGTACTTC.

The rearrangement joins TRBV7-9 to TRBJ1-1, with TRBD1 matching over 12 bases. Germline-derived CDR1 and CDR2 are SEHNR and FQNEAQ (reference sequence). The CDR3 is 19 amino acids. After removal of 1 base from V and 3 bases from J, the junction contained 12 bases not matched to a gene. In DNA form, the CDR3 reads TGTGCCAGCAGCTTAGATCCTTCCGGGACAGGGGGCTGGGACACTGAAGCTTTCTTT. It codes for CASSLDPSGTGGWDTEAFF. The entire variable domain, with the rest obtained from reference TRBV7-9 and TRBJ1-1, is as follows: DTGVSQNPRHKITKRGQNVTFRCDPISEHNRLYWYRQTLGQGPEFLTYFQNEAQLEKSRLLSDRFSAERPKGSFSTLEIQRTEQGDSAMYLCASSLDPSGTGGWDTEAFFGQGTRLTVV.